This T cell receptor beta chain was captured in a study of blood T cells in healthy people across ages. Trimming cost V 0 bases and J 3 bases, with 15 bases left between them. Germline CDR1 reads LGHNA; CDR2 reads YSLEER. There are 16 residues in the CDR3. The donors, healthy Caucasians from Russia, were aged about 6 to 95. Total RNA amounts of at least 5 micrograms were extracted per sample. Using a J-beta primer mix together with a sample-barcoded 5' primer, a second PCR was run for roughly 6 to 12 cycles. TCRdb re-called the 5' RACE reads with MiXCR, one entry per CDR3 protein. This sample yields about 1,800,000 distinct CDR3 sequences, of which roughly 28% are seen a single time; 7.7% belongs to the top ten. This clonotype showed up many times.

The rearrangement links TRBV4-3 to TRBJ2-7; no clear D. The receptor comes from a woman aged 25 to 39 in good health. Sequenced sample: blood. DNA for the CDR3: TGCGCCAGCAGCCAAGAAGCAGCGACATCAGACTACGAGCAGTACTTC. Its protein product is CASSQEAATSDYEQYF.